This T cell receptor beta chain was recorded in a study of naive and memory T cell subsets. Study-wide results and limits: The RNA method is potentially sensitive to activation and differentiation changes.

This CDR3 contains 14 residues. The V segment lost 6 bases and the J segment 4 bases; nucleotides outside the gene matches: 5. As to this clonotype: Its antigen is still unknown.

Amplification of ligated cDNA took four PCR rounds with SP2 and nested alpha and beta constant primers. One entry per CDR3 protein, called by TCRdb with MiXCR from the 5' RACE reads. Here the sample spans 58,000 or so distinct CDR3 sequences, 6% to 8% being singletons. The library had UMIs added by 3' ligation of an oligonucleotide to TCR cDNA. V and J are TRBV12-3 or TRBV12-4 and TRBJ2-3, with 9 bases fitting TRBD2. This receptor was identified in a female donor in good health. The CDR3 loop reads CASSKRGVSDTQYF. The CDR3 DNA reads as TGTGCCAGCAGCAAGCGGGGGGTTTCAGATACGCAGTATTTT.